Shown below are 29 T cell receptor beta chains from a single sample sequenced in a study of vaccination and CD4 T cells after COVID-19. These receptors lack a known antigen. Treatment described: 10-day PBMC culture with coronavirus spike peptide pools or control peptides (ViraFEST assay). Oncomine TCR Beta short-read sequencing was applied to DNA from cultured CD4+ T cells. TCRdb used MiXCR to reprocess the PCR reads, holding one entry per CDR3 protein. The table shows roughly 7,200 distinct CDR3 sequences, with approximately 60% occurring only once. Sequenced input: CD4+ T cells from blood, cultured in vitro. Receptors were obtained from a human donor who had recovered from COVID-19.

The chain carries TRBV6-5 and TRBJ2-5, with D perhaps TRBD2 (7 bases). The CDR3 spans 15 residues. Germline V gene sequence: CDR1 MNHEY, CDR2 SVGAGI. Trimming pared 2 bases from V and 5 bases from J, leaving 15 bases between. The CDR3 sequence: CASSYKHREGETQYF. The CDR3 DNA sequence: TGTGCCAGCAGTTACAAGCACAGGGAGGGGGAGACCCAGTACTTC.

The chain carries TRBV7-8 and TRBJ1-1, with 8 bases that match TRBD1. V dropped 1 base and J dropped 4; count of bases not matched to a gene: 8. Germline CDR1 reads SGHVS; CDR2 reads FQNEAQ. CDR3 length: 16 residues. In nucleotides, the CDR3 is TGTGCCAGCAGCTTAGTCCGACAGGGGTGGGGCACTGAAGCTTTCTTT. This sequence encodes CASSLVRQGWGTEAFF.

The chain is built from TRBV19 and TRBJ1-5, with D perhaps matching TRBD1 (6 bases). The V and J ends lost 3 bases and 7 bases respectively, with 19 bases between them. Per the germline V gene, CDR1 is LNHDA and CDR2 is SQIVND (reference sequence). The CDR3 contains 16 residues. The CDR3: CASSISGGSAGQPQHF. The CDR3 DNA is TGTGCCAGTAGTATTTCGGGGGGCTCGGCAGGGCAGCCCCAGCATTTT.

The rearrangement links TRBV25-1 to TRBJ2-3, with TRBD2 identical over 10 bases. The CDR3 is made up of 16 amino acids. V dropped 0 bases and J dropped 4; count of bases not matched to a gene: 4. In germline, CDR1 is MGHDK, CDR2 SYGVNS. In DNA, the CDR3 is TGTGCCAGCAGTGAATACCCAGCGGGAGGGCCAGATACGCAGTATTTT. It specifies CASSEYPAGGPDTQYF.

The CDR3 nucleotides read TGCAGTGCTAGCCTCCCTACAGGGGCCGACACAGATACGCAGTATTTT. It translates to CSASLPTGADTDTQYF. The V gene is TRBV20-1, the J gene TRBJ2-3, with 7 bases lining up with TRBD1. The CDR3 has 16 residues. V trimming: 3 bases; J trimming: 2 bases; junction bases outside the gene matches: 11. CDR1 and CDR2 from the germline V gene are DFQATT and SNEGSKA (reference sequence).

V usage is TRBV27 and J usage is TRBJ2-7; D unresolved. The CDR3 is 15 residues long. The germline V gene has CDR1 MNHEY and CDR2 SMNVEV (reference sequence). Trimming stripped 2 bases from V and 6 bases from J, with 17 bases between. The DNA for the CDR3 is TGTGCCAGCAGTTTAAGGTATCGGATAGGTCTCGAGCAGTACTTC. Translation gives CASSLRYRIGLEQYF.

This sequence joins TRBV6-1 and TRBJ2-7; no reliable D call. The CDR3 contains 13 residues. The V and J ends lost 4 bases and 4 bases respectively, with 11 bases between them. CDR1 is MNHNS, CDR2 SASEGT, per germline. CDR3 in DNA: TGTGCCAGCAGTGTCAACTGGTCGTACGAGCAGTACTTC. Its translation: CASSVNWSYEQYF.

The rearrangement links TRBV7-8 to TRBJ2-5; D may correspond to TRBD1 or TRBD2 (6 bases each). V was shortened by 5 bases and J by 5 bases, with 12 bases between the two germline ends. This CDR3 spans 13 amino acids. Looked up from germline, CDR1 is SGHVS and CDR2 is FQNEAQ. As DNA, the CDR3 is TGTGCCAGCAGCGGAGGGGGTTGGGAGACCCAGTACTTC. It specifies CASSGGGWETQYF. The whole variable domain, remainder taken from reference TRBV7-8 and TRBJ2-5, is GAGVSQSPRYKVAKRGQDVALRCDPISGHVSLFWYQQALGQGPEFLTYFQNEAQLDKSGLPSDRFFAERPEGSVSTLKIQRTQQEDSAVYLCASSGGGWETQYFGPGTRLLVL.

CDR3 coding DNA: TGCAGTGCTGCCACAGGGGGCTCAGAGACCCAGTACTTC. Protein product: CSAATGGSETQYF. This chain connects TRBV20-1 to TRBJ2-5, with 9 bases fitting TRBD1. The V and J ends lost 5 bases and 4 bases, in that order; junction bases with no gene match: 5. The length of the CDR3 is 13 residues. Germline V lookup: CDR1 DFQATT, CDR2 SNEGSKA (reference sequence).

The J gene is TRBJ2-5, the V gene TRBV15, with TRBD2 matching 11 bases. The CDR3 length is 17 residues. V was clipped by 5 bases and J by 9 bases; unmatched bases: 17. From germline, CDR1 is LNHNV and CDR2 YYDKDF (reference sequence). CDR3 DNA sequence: TGTGCCACCAGCTCCGCGCGTAGCGGGAGGGCCGGGGGGGCCCAGTACTTC. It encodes CATSSARSGRAGGAQYF.

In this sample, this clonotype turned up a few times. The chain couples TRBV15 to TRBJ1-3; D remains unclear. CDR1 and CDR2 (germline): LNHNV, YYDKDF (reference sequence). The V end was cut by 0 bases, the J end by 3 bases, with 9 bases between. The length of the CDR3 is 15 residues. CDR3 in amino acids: CATSRDRSIGNTIYF. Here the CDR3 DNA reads TGTGCCACCAGCAGAGATCGAAGTATTGGAAACACCATATATTTT.

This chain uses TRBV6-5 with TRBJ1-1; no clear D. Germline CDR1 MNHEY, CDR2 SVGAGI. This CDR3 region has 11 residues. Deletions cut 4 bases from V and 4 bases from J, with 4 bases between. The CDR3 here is CASSSSTEAFF. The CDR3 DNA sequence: TGTGCCAGCAGTTCCTCCACTGAAGCTTTCTTT.

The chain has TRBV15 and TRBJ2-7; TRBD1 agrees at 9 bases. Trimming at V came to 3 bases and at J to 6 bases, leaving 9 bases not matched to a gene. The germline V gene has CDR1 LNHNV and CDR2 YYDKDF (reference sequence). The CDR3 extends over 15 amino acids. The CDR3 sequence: CATSRQTGGQGEQYF. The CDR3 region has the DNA TGTGCCACCAGCAGGCAGACAGGGGGGCAAGGCGAGCAGTACTTC.

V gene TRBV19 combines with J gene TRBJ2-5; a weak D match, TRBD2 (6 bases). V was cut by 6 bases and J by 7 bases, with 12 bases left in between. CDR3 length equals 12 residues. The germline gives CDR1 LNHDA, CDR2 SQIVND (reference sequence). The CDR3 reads CASREGSGTQYF. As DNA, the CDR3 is TGTGCCAGTAGGGAGGGATCGGGGACCCAGTACTTC.

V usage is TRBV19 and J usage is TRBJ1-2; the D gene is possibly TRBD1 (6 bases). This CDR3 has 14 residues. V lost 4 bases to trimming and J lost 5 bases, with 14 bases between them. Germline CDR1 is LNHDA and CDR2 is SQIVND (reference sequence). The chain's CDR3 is CASSNSRGSYGYTF. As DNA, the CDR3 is TGTGCCAGTAGTAATTCCAGGGGAAGTTATGGCTACACCTTC.

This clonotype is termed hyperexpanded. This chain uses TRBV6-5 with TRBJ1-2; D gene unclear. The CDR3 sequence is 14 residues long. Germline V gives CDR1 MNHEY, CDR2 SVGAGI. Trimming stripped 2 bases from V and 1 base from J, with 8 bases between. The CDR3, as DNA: TGTGCCAGCAGTTACGGGTCTGGTAACTATGGCTACACCTTC. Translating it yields CASSYGSGNYGYTF.

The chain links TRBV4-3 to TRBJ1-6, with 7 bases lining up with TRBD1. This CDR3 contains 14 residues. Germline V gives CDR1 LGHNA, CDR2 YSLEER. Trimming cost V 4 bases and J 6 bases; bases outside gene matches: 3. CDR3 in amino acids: CASSRDRANSPLHF. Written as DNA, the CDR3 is TGCGCCAGCAGCCGCGACAGGGCTAATTCACCCCTCCACTTT.

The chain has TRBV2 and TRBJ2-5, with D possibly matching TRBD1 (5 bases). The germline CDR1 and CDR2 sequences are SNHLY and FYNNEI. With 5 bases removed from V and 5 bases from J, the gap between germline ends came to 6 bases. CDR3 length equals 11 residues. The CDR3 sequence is CASSRQETQYF. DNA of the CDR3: TGTGCCAGCAGTCGACAGGAGACCCAGTACTTC.

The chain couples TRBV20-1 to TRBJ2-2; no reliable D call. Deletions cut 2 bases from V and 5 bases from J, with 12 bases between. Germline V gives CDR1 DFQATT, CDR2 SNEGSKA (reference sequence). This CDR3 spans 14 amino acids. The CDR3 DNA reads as TGCAGTGCTAGAAATACCCTAAGTACCGGGGAGCTGTTTTTT. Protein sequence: CSARNTLSTGELFF.

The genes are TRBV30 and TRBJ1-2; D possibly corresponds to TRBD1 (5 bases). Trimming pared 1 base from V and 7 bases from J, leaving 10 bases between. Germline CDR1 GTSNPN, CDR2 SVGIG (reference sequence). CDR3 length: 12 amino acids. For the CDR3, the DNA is TGTGCCTGGAGTGGGGGACTGCCTGGCTACACCTTC. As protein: CAWSGGLPGYTF.

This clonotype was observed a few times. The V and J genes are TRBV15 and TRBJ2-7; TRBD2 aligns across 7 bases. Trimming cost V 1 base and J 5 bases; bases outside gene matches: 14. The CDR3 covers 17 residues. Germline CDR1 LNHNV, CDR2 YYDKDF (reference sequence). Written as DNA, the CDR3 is TGTGCCACCAGCAGAGTCTCCTATTCACTAGCGACCCACGAGCAGTACTTC. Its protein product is CATSRVSYSLATHEQYF.

The chain's CDR3 is CSARHFEYEQYF. In DNA, the CDR3 is TGCAGTGCTAGACATTTTGAGTACGAGCAGTACTTC. This chain connects TRBV20-1 to TRBJ2-7; D uncertain. Looked up from germline, CDR1 is DFQATT and CDR2 is SNEGSKA (reference sequence). This CDR3 has 12 amino acids. The V end was cut by 2 bases, the J end by 4 bases, with 9 bases between.

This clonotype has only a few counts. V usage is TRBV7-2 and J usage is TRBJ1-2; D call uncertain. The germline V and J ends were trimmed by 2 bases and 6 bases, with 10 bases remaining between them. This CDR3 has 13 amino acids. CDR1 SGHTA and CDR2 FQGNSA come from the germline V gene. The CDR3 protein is CASSLIGKNGYTF. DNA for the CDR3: TGTGCCAGCAGCTTAATAGGGAAGAATGGCTACACCTTC.

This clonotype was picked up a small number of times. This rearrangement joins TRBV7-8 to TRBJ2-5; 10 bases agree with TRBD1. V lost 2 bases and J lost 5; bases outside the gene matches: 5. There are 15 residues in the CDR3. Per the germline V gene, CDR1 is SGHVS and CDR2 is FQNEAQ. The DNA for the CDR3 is TGTGCCAGCAGCTTAAGGGACAGGGGTGGGGAGACCCAGTACTTC. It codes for CASSLRDRGGETQYF. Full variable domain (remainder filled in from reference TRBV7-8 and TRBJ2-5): GAGVSQSPRYKVAKRGQDVALRCDPISGHVSLFWYQQALGQGPEFLTYFQNEAQLDKSGLPSDRFFAERPEGSVSTLKIQRTQQEDSAVYLCASSLRDRGGETQYFGPGTRLLVL.

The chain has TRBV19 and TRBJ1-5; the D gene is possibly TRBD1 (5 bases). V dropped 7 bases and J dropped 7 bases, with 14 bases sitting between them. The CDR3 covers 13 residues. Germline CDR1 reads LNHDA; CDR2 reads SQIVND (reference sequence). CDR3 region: CASTRGGDQPQHF. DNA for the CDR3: TGTGCCAGTACCCGGGGGGGGGACCAGCCCCAGCATTTT.

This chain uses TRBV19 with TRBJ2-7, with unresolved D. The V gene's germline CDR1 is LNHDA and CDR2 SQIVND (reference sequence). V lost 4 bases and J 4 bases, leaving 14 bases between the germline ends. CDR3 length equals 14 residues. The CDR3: CASSNSAGGYEQYF. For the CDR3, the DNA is TGTGCCAGTAGTAATTCGGCAGGCGGATACGAGCAGTACTTC.

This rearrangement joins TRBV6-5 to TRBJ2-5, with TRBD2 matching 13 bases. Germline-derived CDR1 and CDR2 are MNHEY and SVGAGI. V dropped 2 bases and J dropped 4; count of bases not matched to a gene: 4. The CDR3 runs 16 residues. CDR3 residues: CASSYRGLAGTETQYF. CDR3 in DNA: TGTGCCAGCAGTTACAGGGGACTAGCGGGGACAGAGACCCAGTACTTC.

CDR3 protein: CASSVQSNTGELFF. CDR3 DNA sequence: TGTGCCAGTAGTGTGCAAAGTAACACCGGGGAGCTGTTTTTT. V usage is TRBV19 and J usage is TRBJ2-2; the D is unclear. CDR3 length: 14 amino acids. The V and J ends lost 5 bases and 2 bases respectively, with 9 bases between them. The germline gives CDR1 LNHDA, CDR2 SQIVND (reference sequence).

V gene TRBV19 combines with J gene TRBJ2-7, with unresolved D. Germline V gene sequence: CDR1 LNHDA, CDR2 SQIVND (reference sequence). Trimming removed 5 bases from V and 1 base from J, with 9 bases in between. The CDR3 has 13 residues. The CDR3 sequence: CASSEAVSYEQYF. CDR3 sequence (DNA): TGTGCCAGTAGTGAAGCAGTGTCCTACGAGCAGTACTTC.